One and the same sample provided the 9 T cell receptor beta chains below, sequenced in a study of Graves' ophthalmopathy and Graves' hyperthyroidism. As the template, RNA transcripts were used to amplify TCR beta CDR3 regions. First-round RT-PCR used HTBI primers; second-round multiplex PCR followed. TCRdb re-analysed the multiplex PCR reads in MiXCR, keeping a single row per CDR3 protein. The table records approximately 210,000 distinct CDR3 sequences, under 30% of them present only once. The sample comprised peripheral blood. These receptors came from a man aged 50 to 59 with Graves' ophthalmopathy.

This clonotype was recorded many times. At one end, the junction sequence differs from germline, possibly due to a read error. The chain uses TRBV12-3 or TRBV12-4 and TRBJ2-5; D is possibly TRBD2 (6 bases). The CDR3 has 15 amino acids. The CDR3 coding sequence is TGTGCCAGCGGTTTGGGGGGACGGCCGCAAGAGACCCAGTACTTC. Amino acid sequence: CASGLGGRPQETQYF.

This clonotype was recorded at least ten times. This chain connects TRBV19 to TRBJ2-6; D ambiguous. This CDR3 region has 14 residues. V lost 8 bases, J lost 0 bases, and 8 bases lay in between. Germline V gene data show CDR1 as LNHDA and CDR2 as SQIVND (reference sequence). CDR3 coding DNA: TGTGCCAGTGACCGGAGCTCTGGGGCCAACGTCCTGACTTTC. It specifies CASDRSSGANVLTF.

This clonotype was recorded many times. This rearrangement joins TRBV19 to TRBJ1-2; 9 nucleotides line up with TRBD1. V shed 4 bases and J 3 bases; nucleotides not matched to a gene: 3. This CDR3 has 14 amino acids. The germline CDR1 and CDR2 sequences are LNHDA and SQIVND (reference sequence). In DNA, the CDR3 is TGTGCCAGTAGTACGGACAGGGGATACTATGGCTACACCTTC. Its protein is CASSTDRGYYGYTF.

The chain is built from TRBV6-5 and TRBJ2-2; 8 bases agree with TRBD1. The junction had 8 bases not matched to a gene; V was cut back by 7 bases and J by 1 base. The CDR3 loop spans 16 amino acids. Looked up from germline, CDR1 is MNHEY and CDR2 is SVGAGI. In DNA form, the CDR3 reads TGTGCCAGCATTCTCCCGGGACAGGAGAACACCGGGGAGCTGTTTTTT. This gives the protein CASILPGQENTGELFF.

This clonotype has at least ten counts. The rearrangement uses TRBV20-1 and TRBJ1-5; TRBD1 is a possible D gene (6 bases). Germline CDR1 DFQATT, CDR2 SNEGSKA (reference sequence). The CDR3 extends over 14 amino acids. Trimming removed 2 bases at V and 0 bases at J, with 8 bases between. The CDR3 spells CSARLDSSNQPQHF. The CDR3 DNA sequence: TGCAGTGCTAGACTGGACAGTAGCAATCAGCCCCAGCATTTT.

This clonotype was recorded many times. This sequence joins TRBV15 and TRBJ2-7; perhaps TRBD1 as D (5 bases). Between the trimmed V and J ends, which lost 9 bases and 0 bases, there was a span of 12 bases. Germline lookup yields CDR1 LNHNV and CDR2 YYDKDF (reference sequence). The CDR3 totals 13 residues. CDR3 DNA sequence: TGTGCCACGAGCGCACAGGTCTCCTACGAGCAGTACTTC. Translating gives CATSAQVSYEQYF.

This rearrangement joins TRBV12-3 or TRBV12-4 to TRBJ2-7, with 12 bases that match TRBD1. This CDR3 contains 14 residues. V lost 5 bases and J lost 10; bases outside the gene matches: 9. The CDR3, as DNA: TGTGCCAGCAGTCCGACCGGGACAGGGGGCGGACAGTACTTC. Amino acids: CASSPTGTGGGQYF.

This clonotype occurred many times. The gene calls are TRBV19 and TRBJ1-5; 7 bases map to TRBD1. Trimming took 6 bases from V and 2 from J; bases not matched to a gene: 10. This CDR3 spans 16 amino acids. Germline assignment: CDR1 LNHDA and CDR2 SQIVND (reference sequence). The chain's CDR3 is CASRYDRVVGNQPQHF. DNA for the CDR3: TGTGCCAGTAGATACGACAGGGTCGTTGGCAATCAGCCCCAGCATTTT.

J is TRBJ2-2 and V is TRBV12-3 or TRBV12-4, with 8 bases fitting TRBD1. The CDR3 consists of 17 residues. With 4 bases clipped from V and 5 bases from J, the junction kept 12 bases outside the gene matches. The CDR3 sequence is CASSYHLDRGRTGELFF. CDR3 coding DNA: TGTGCCAGCAGTTACCACCTCGACAGGGGAAGGACCGGGGAGCTGTTTTTT.